Each of the 14 T cell receptor beta chains below was sequenced from the same sample in a study of OX40 agonist ivuxolimab in advanced cancers. TCRdb's copy holds only in-frame clones and misses some; the assay was immunoSEQ multiplex PCR. The data contain 25,000 to 30,000 clones, 65% to 80% of them seen just once; the ten biggest clones take up about 29%. This specimen consisted of CD4+ or CD8+ T cells sorted from blood, obtained in a trial of the OX40 agonist ivuxolimab. These receptor sequences come from an adult with an advanced solid tumor such as melanoma, head and neck, liver or kidney cancer.

The chain has TRBV30 and TRBJ2-7; no firm D call. Germline CDR1 reads GTSNPN; CDR2 reads SVGIG (reference sequence). This CDR3 is 12 amino acids long. Trimming took 2 bases from V and 1 from J, leaving 6 bases between them. The CDR3, as DNA: TGTGCCTGGAGTCAGACTTCCTACGAGCAGTACTTC. Its protein is CAWSQTSYEQYF. The full variable domain, with the rest looked up from reference TRBV30 and TRBJ2-7, is SQTIHQWPATLVQPVGSPLSLECTVEGTSNPNLYWYRQAAGRGLQLLFYSVGIGQISSEVPQNLSASRPQDRQFILSSKKLLLSDSGFYLCAWSQTSYEQYFGPGTRLTVT.

The V gene is TRBV6-5, the J gene TRBJ1-5; 7 bases are shared with TRBD1. With 5 bases clipped from V and 1 base from J, the junction kept 5 bases outside the gene matches. Germline-derived CDR1 and CDR2 are MNHEY and SVGAGI. This CDR3 region has 15 residues. The CDR3 loop reads CASSLHRGSNQPQHF. The CDR3 bases are TGTGCCAGCAGTCTACACAGGGGAAGCAATCAGCCCCAGCATTTT.

The sample holds a few counts of this clone. The chain carries TRBV19 and TRBJ2-7; 10 bases map to TRBD1. With 4 bases clipped from V and 3 bases from J, the junction kept 3 bases outside the gene matches. This CDR3 comprises 14 residues. From germline, CDR1 is LNHDA and CDR2 SQIVND (reference sequence). The CDR3 DNA is TGTGCCAGTAGTACCGGGACAGGGGACTACGAGCAGTACTTC. Amino acid sequence: CASSTGTGDYEQYF.

The chain joins TRBV6-6 to TRBJ2-7; D remains unclear. V lost 8 bases, J lost 0 bases, and 11 bases lay in between. The CDR3 runs 13 residues. CDR1 and CDR2 (germline): MNHNY, SVGAGI (reference sequence). CDR3 loop: CASSAASSYEQYF. The DNA for the CDR3 is TGTGCCAGCTCCGCTGCTAGCTCCTACGAGCAGTACTTC.

This chain links TRBV27 with TRBJ1-2, with TRBD1 matching over 8 bases. Germline V gene data show CDR1 as MNHEY and CDR2 as SMNVEV (reference sequence). V shed 5 bases, J shed 2 bases, and the junction held 4 bases outside the gene matches. This CDR3 spans 14 amino acids. The CDR3 coding sequence is TGTGCCAGCAGTCCAGGGGGCGCGAACTATGGCTACACCTTC. It yields the protein CASSPGGANYGYTF.

The chain couples TRBV2 to TRBJ1-5, with D hard to call. The germline CDR1 and CDR2 sequences are SNHLY and FYNNEI. Trimming left V 4 bases short and J 4 bases short, with 8 bases between. The CDR3 contains 13 residues. Here the CDR3 DNA reads TGTGCCAGCAGTGTTCATGCTAATCAGCCCCAGCATTTT. This sequence encodes CASSVHANQPQHF.

The chain recombines TRBV28 with TRBJ2-3; D is undetermined. Germline lookup yields CDR1 MDHEN and CDR2 SYDVKM. The CDR3 length is 14 residues. V dropped 1 base and J dropped 1 base, with 6 bases sitting between them. The chain's CDR3 is CASSLFGGTDTQYF. The CDR3 coding sequence is TGTGCCAGCAGTTTATTTGGGGGCACAGATACGCAGTATTTT.

The V call is TRBV4-1, the J call TRBJ2-5; 8 bases map to TRBD1. The germline gives CDR1 MGHRA, CDR2 YSYEKL. J lost 4 bases, V lost 1 base, and 8 bases had no gene match. The CDR3 covers 16 residues. DNA for the CDR3: TGCGCCAGCAGCCAAGTGGCAGGGGGCAAATCAGAGACCCAGTACTTC. It specifies CASSQVAGGKSETQYF.

This chain uses TRBV28 with TRBJ2-3, with D perhaps matching TRBD2 (6 bases). V lost 5 bases, J lost 0 bases, and 12 bases lay in between. The CDR3 extends over 15 amino acids. Germline V CDR1 and CDR2: MDHEN, SYDVKM. The CDR3 DNA reads as TGTGCCAGCAGTCCGTTAGCGGAGAGCACAGATACGCAGTATTTT. This translates into CASSPLAESTDTQYF.

This clone was seen a few times. The chain recombines TRBV9 with TRBJ1-1; 9 bases match TRBD1. CDR1 and CDR2 from the germline V gene are SGDLS and YYNGEE. The J segment lost 4 bases and the V segment lost 4 bases, leaving 5 bases of the junction unmatched. CDR3 size: 14 residues. CDR3 DNA: TGTGCCAGCAGCATGGGACAGGGTAGCACTGAAGCTTTCTTT. It is translated as CASSMGQGSTEAFF.

Comments on this clone: This could be a read error, since a much larger clone is one nucleotide away. V is TRBV4-2 and J is TRBJ1-4; D is ambiguous. The V and J ends lost 1 base and 2 bases respectively, with 11 bases between them. The CDR3 consists of 16 residues. Looked up from germline, CDR1 is LGHNA and CDR2 is YNFKEQ. The CDR3 nucleotides are TGTGCCAGCAGCCAAGGCGCTCAAGGGACTAATGAAAAACTGTTTTTT. It specifies CASSQGAQGTNEKLFF.

This chain connects TRBV2 to TRBJ1-5, with D perhaps TRBD1 (5 bases). The CDR3 length is 13 residues. Trimming pared 8 bases from V and 3 bases from J, leaving 11 bases between. The germline gives CDR1 SNHLY, CDR2 FYNNEI. This CDR3 is CASGGAYNQPQHF. DNA for the CDR3: TGTGCCAGCGGTGGGGCTTACAATCAGCCCCAGCATTTT.

The chain is built from TRBV5-8 and TRBJ2-2; no firm D call. Germline V CDR1 and CDR2: SGHTS, YDEGEE. V gave up 1 base and J gave up 1 base, with 14 bases separating them. The CDR3 loop spans 17 amino acids. The CDR3 nucleotides are TGTGCCAGCAGCTTGAATTACAGCCCGCGGAACACCGGGGAGCTGTTTTTT. Translating gives CASSLNYSPRNTGELFF.

This chain uses TRBV29-1 with TRBJ2-7, with TRBD2 matching over 14 bases. From germline, CDR1 is SQVTM and CDR2 ANQGSEA. With V trimmed by 3 bases and J by 5 bases, 3 bases remained unmatched. The CDR3 consists of 14 residues. The CDR3 sequence: CSVDGTSGRDEQYF. The CDR3 nucleotides are TGCAGCGTTGACGGGACTAGCGGGAGAGACGAGCAGTACTTC.